This T cell receptor beta chain was recorded in a study of shared clonotypes between healthy human individuals. This clone turned up a few times. Naive-designated CD8 cells lacked CD45RO, were positively enriched for CCR7, and omitted terminally differentiated effector memory CD45RA+ cells. The protocol was immunoSEQ multiplex PCR, while the TCRdb copy is restricted to in-frame clones and leaves out a portion. The profile shows some 2.1 million clones, roughly 93% of them singletons. The germline gives CDR1 LNHDA, CDR2 SQIVND (reference sequence). The CDR3 sequence is 13 residues long. V shed 6 bases and J shed 0 bases, with 8 bases lying between them.

The receptor comes from a man between 18 and 29 years old in good health. Some clones in this sample may be carry-over from other donors' samples. This rearrangement joins TRBV19 to TRBJ1-1; D unresolved. Sequencing input: naive CD8+ T cells from PBMCs. The CDR3 is CASRPSMNTEAFF. The CDR3 region has the DNA TGTGCCAGTAGACCCAGTATGAACACTGAAGCTTTCTTT.